Below, 13 T cell receptor beta chains from the same sample are listed, as sequenced in a study of blood T cell repertoires in COVID-19. Sequenced by immunoSEQ multiplex PCR; TCRdb stores in-frame clones only, minus some. The sample has some 50,000 clones, about 90% seen once; the top ten hold just over 9%. The sequenced material came from peripheral blood. These TCRs come from a human donor in a cohort sampled during active COVID-19.

The rearrangement links TRBV6-6 to TRBJ1-2; 9 bases are shared with TRBD1. V lost 2 bases and J lost 6; bases outside the gene matches: 10. The germline gives CDR1 MNHNY, CDR2 SVGAGI (reference sequence). The CDR3 loop spans 16 amino acids. In nucleotides, the CDR3 is TGTGCCAGCAGTTACCCTCCCGGGACAGGGTACGATGGCTACACCTTC. This sequence encodes CASSYPPGTGYDGYTF.

The J gene is TRBJ1-1, the V gene TRBV7-6, with D tentatively TRBD1 (6 bases). The length of the CDR3 is 16 residues. CDR1 and CDR2 from the germline V gene are SGHVS and FNYEAQ. The V end was cut by 1 base, the J end by 4 bases, with 16 bases between. CDR3 nucleotide sequence: TGTGCCAGCAGCTTAGATCTCGTGGGAGGGGGCACTGAAGCTTTCTTT. It codes for CASSLDLVGGGTEAFF.

The V call is TRBV6-5, the J call TRBJ2-2; 8 nucleotides agree with TRBD1. The ends lost 4 bases at V and 3 bases at J; junction bases unmatched: 4. The CDR3 length is 15 residues. Per germline, CDR1 MNHEY and CDR2 SVGAGI. As DNA, the CDR3 is TGTGCCAGCAGTTGGGAGACAGGGGACACCGGGGAGCTGTTTTTT. Translation gives CASSWETGDTGELFF.

The J gene is TRBJ2-3, the V gene TRBV5-1; 10 nucleotides align to TRBD2. CDR3 size: 15 residues. The V and J ends lost 4 bases and 2 bases, in that order; junction bases with no gene match: 4. The germline gives CDR1 SGHRS, CDR2 YFSETQ. This chain's CDR3 is CASSISGGITDTQYF. The CDR3 DNA reads TGCGCCAGCAGCATTAGCGGGGGGATCACAGATACGCAGTATTTT. The full variable domain, with the rest looked up from reference TRBV5-1 and TRBJ2-3, is KAGVTQTPRYLIKTRGQQVTLSCSPISGHRSVSWYQQTPGQGLQFLFEYFSETQRNKGNFPGRFSGRQFSNSRSEMNVSTLELGDSALYLCASSISGGITDTQYFGPGTRLTVL.

The V call is TRBV20-1, the J call TRBJ2-2; a weak D match, TRBD1 (5 bases). The CDR3 consists of 11 residues. V was trimmed by 6 bases and J by 5 bases, leaving 7 bases between them. Germline CDR1 DFQATT, CDR2 SNEGSKA (reference sequence). The CDR3 DNA reads as TGCAGTGCAAGGACAACCGGGGAGCTGTTTTTT. This codes for CSARTTGELFF.

V gene TRBV3-1 (or the pseudogene TRBV3-2) combines with J gene TRBJ1-5; 8 positions agree with TRBD1. The CDR3 sequence is 14 residues long. Germline assignment: CDR1 LGHDT and CDR2 YNNKEL (reference sequence). Trimming cost V 3 bases and J 5 bases; bases outside gene matches: 3. The CDR3 is CASSQAGGDQPQHF. CDR3 sequence (DNA): TGTGCCAGCAGCCAGGCAGGGGGCGATCAGCCCCAGCATTTT.

This chain joins TRBV29-1 and TRBJ2-1; TRBD2 is a possible D gene (5 bases). The CDR3 contains 14 residues. CDR1 and CDR2 (germline): SQVTM, ANQGSEA. Deletions cut 5 bases from V and 0 bases from J, with 11 bases between. For the CDR3, the DNA is TGCAGCGTTTATGGCGGGCGCTCCTACAATGAGCAGTTCTTC. It specifies CSVYGGRSYNEQFF.

This chain connects TRBV27 to TRBJ2-2, with 15 bases identical to TRBD2. Germline V gene sequence: CDR1 MNHEY, CDR2 SMNVEV (reference sequence). There are 18 residues in the CDR3. The trim removed 2 bases at V and 7 bases at J, leaving 8 bases unmatched. Here the CDR3 reads CASSLPGLAGGEHGELFF. DNA for the CDR3: TGTGCCAGCAGTTTACCGGGACTAGCGGGGGGAGAGCACGGGGAGCTGTTTTTT.

This rearrangement joins TRBV4-3 to TRBJ1-2, with D unresolved. The CDR3 extends over 14 amino acids. Per germline, CDR1 LGHNA and CDR2 YSLEER. V was pared by 1 base and J by 7 bases, with 13 bases between. CDR3 loop: CASSQGSESSGYTF. CDR3 DNA sequence: TGCGCCAGCAGCCAAGGCTCGGAGTCCTCTGGCTACACCTTC.

The chain couples TRBV9 to TRBJ2-1; D is unclear. The germline V gene encodes CDR1 SGDLS and CDR2 YYNGEE. This CDR3 spans 13 amino acids. The V end was cut by 2 bases, the J end by 3 bases, with 6 bases between. The CDR3 bases are TGTGCCAGCAGCGTTGGAGACTACAATGAGCAGTTCTTC. Amino acids: CASSVGDYNEQFF. Using reference TRBV9 and TRBJ2-1 for the parts outside the CDR3, the full variable domain is DSGVTQTPKHLITATGQRVTLRCSPRSGDLSVYWYQQSLDQGLQFLIQYYNGEERAKGNILERFSAQQFPDLHSELNLSSLELGDSALYFCASSVGDYNEQFFGPGTRLTVL.

This chain uses TRBV18 with TRBJ1-2, with 10 bases lining up with TRBD1. J was trimmed by 4 bases and V by 8 bases; bases with no gene match: 1. The germline V gene has CDR1 KGHSH and CDR2 LQKENI. This CDR3 comprises 12 residues. CDR3 protein: CASGTGAYGYTF. As DNA, the CDR3 is TGTGCCAGCGGGACAGGGGCCTATGGCTACACCTTC.

The rearrangement joins TRBV10-2 to TRBJ2-1; D possibly corresponds to TRBD2 (7 bases). V was shortened by 7 bases and J by 6 bases, with 13 bases between the two germline ends. The CDR3 is made up of 13 amino acids. CDR1 WSHSY and CDR2 SAAADI come from the germline V gene. The CDR3 loop reads CASKGGPGNEQFF. The CDR3 DNA follows: TGCGCCAGCAAGGGGGGGCCTGGCAATGAGCAGTTCTTC.

This clone was seen a single time. This chain links TRBV7-2 with TRBJ2-1; 8 bases line up with TRBD1. Per the germline V gene, CDR1 is SGHTA and CDR2 is FQGNSA. V dropped 4 bases and J dropped 0; count of bases not matched to a gene: 2. The CDR3 is 15 amino acids. The CDR3 sequence is CASSSDRASYNEQFF. DNA for the CDR3: TGTGCCAGCAGCTCGGACAGGGCCTCCTACAATGAGCAGTTCTTC.